The source of this T cell receptor beta chain is a study of OX40 agonist ivuxolimab in advanced cancers. Turning to the study itself: A history of anti-PD-1, anti-PD-L1 or anti-CTLA-4 therapy was acceptable, and approximately 40% had some. Study-wide results and caveats: Relative to CD4+, CD8+ T cells held more expanded clones on average.

Assay used: immunoSEQ multiplex PCR; TCRdb lists only in-frame clones, some missing. The data contain 35,000 to 45,000 clones, around 84% of them seen just once; the ten biggest clones take up about a fifth. V was trimmed by 7 bases and J by 4 bases, leaving 7 bases between them. The CDR3 is made up of 11 amino acids. The germline CDR1 and CDR2 sequences are LNHDA and SQIVND (reference sequence). As for this clone: What it recognizes is unknown.

The material sequenced was CD4+ or CD8+ T cells sorted from blood, taken in a trial of the OX40 agonist ivuxolimab. The chain uses TRBV19 and TRBJ1-1; D remains ambiguous. The TCR sequence derives from an adult with an advanced solid tumor such as melanoma, head and neck, liver or kidney cancer. The CDR3 nucleotides are TGTGCCAGTAAATGGGGCACTGAAGCTTTCTTT. It codes for CASKWGTEAFF.